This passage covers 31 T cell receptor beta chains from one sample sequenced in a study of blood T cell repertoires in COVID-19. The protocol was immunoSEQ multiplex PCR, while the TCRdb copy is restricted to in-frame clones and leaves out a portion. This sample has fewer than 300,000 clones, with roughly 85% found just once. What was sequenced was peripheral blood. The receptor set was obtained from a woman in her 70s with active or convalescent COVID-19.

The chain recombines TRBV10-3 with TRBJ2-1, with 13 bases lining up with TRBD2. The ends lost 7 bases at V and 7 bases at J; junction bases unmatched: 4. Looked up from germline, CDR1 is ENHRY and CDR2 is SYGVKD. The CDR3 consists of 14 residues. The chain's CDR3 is CAINPGLAGNEQFF. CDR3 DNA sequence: TGTGCCATCAATCCGGGACTAGCGGGAAATGAGCAGTTCTTC.

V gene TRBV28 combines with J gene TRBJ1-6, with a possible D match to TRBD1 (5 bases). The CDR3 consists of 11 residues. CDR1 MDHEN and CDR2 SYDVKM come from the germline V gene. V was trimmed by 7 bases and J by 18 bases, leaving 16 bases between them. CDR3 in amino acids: CASMGGGLYHF. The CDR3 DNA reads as TGTGCCAGCATGGGGGGAGGGCTCTACCACTTT.

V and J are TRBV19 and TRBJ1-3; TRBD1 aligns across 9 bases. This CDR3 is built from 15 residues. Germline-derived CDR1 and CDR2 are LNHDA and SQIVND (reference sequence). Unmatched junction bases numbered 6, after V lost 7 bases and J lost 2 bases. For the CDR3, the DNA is TGTGCCAGTACCTGGTGGACAGGGGCTGGAAACACCATATATTTT. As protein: CASTWWTGAGNTIYF.

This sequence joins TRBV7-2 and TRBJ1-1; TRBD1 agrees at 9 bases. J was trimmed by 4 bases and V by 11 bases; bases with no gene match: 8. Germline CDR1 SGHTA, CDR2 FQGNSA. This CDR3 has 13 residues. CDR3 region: CAGNRGPSTEAFF. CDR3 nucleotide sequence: TGTGCCGGGAACAGGGGGCCCAGCACTGAAGCTTTCTTT. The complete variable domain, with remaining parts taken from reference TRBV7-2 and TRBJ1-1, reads GAGVSQSPSNKVTEKGKDVELRCDPISGHTALYWYRQSLGQGLEFLIYFQGNSAPDKSGLPSDRFSAERTGGSVSTLTIQRTQQEDSAVYLCAGNRGPSTEAFFGQGTRLTVV.

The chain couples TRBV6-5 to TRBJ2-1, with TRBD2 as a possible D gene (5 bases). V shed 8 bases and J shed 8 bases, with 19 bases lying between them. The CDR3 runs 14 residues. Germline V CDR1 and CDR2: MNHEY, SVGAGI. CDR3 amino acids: CASRFRTGSYEQFF. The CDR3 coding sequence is TGTGCCAGCCGATTCCGGACGGGGAGCTATGAGCAGTTCTTC.

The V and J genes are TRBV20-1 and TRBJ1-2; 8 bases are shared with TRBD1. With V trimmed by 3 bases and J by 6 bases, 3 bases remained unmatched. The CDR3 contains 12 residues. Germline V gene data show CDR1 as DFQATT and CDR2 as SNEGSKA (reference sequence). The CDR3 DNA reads TGCAGTGCTAGTCAGGGGGCGAATGGCTACACCTTC. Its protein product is CSASQGANGYTF.

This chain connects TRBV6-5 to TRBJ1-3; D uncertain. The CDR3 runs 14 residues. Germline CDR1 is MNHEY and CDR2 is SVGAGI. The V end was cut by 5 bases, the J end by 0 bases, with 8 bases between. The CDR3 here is CASSLFSSGNTIYF. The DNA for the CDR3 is TGTGCCAGCAGTCTATTTAGCTCTGGAAACACCATATATTTT.

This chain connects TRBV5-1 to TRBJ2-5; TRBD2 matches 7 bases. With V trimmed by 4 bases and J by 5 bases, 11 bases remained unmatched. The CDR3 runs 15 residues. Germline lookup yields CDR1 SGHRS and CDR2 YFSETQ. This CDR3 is CASSLGSGVTETQYF. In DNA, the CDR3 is TGCGCCAGCAGCCTTGGGAGCGGGGTAACGGAGACCCAGTACTTC.

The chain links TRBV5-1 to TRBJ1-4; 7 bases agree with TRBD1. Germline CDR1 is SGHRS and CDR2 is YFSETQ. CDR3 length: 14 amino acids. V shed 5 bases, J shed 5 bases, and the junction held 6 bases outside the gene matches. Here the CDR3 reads CASSLGTVNEKLFF. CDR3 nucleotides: TGCGCCAGCAGTCTTGGGACAGTGAATGAAAAACTGTTTTTT. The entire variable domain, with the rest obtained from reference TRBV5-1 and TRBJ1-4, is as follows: KAGVTQTPRYLIKTRGQQVTLSCSPISGHRSVSWYQQTPGQGLQFLFEYFSETQRNKGNFPGRFSGRQFSNSRSEMNVSTLELGDSALYLCASSLGTVNEKLFFGSGTQLSVL.

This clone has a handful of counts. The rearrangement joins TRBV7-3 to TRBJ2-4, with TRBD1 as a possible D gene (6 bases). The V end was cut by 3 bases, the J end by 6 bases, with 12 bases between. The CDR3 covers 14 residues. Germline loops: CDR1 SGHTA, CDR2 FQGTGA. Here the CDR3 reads CASSFPGVGNIQYF. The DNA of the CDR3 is TGTGCCAGCAGCTTTCCAGGGGTCGGAAACATTCAGTACTTC.

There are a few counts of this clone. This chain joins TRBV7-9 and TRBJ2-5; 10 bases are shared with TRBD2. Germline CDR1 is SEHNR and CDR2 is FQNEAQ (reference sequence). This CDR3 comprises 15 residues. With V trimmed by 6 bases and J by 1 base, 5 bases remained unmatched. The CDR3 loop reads CASSGLADLQETQYF. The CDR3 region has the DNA TGTGCCAGCAGTGGACTAGCGGACCTCCAAGAGACCCAGTACTTC.

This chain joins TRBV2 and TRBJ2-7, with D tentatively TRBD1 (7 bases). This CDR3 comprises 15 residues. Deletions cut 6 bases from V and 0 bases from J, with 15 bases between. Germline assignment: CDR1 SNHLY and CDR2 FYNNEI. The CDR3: CASRTRGPSSYEQYF. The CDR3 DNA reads TGTGCCAGCAGGACTAGGGGGCCGAGCTCCTACGAGCAGTACTTC.

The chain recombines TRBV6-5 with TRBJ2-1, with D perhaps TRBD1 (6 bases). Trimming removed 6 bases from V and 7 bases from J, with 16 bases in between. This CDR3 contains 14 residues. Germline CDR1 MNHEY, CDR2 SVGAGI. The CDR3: CASSPGTPPNEQFF. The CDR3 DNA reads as TGTGCCAGCAGCCCCGGGACACCACCAAATGAGCAGTTCTTC.

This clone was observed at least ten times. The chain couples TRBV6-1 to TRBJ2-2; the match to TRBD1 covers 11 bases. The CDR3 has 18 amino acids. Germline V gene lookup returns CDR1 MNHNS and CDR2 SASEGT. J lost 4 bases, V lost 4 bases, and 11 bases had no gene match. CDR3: CASSAQGAGTGGTGELFF. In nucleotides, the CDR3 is TGTGCCAGCAGTGCCCAAGGTGCCGGGACAGGGGGCACCGGGGAGCTGTTTTTT.

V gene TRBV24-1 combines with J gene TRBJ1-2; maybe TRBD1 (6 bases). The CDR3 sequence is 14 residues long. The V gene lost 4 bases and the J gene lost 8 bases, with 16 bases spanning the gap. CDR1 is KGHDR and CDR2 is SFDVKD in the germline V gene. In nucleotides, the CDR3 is TGTGCCACCAGTGAGGGGAACCTTCAGGGGGGCTACACCTTC. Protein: CATSEGNLQGGYTF.

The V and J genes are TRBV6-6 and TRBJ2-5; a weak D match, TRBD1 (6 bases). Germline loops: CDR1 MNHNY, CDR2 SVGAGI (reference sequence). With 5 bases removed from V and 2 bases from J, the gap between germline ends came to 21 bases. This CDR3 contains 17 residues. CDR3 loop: CASSPLGWGPSQETQYF. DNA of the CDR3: TGTGCCAGCAGTCCTCTGGGGTGGGGGCCTAGTCAAGAGACCCAGTACTTC.

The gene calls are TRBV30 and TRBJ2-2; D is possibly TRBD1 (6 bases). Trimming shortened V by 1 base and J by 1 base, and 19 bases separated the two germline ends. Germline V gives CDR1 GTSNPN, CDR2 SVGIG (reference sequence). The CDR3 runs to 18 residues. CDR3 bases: TGTGCCTGGAGTGGGGCTAATAGGTGGGGACAGAACACCGGGGAGCTGTTTTTT. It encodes CAWSGANRWGQNTGELFF.

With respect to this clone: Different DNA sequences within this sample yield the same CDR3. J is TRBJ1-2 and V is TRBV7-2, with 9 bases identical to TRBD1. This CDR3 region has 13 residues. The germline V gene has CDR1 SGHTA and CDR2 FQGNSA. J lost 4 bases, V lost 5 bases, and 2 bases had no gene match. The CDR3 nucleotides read TGTGCCAGCAGCCTGGGACAGGGCTATGGCTACACCTTC. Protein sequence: CASSLGQGYGYTF.

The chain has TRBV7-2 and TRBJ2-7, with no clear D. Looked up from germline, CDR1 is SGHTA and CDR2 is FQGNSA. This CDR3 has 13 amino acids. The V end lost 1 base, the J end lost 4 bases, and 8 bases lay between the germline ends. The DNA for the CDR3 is TGTGCCAGCAGCTTAGAGCTACCATACGAGCAGTACTTC. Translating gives CASSLELPYEQYF. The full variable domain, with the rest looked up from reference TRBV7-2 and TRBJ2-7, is GAGVSQSPSNKVTEKGKDVELRCDPISGHTALYWYRQSLGQGLEFLIYFQGNSAPDKSGLPSDRFSAERTGGSVSTLTIQRTQQEDSAVYLCASSLELPYEQYFGPGTRLTVT.

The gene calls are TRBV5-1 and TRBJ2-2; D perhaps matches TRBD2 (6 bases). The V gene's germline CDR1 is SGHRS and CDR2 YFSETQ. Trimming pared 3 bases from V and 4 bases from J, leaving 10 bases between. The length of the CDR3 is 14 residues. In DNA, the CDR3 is TGCGCCAGCAGCTCGGGACTCACCACCGGGGAGCTGTTTTTT. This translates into CASSSGLTTGELFF.

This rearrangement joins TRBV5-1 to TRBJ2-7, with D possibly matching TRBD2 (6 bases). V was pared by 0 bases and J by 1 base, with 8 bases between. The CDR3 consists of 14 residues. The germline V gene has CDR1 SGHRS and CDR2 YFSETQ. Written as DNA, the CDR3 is TGCGCCAGCAGCTTGGTTGCGGGGTCCTACGAGCAGTACTTC. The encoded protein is CASSLVAGSYEQYF. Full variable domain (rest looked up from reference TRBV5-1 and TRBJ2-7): KAGVTQTPRYLIKTRGQQVTLSCSPISGHRSVSWYQQTPGQGLQFLFEYFSETQRNKGNFPGRFSGRQFSNSRSEMNVSTLELGDSALYLCASSLVAGSYEQYFGPGTRLTVT.

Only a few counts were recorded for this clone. CDR3 protein: CASSLVSGRGNEQFF. DNA of the CDR3: TGTGCCAGCAGTTTAGTTAGCGGGAGGGGTAATGAGCAGTTCTTC. The rearrangement uses TRBV27 and TRBJ2-1; 11 bases fit TRBD2. Unmatched junction bases numbered 4, after V lost 2 bases and J lost 7 bases. The CDR3 consists of 15 residues. Germline-derived CDR1 and CDR2 are MNHEY and SMNVEV (reference sequence).

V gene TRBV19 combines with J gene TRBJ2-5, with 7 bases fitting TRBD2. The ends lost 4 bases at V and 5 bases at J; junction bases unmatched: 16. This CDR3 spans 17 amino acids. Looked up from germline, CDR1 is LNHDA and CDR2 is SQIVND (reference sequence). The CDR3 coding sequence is TGTGCCAGTAGTAAACGGCGTATCGGGGGGACTGGGGAGACCCAGTACTTC. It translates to CASSKRRIGGTGETQYF.

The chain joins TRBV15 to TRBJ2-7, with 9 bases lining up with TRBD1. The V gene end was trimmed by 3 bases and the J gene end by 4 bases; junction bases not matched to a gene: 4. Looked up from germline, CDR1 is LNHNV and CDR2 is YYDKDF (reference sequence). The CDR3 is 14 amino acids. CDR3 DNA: TGTGCCACCAGCAGGGCCGGACAGGGGTACGAGCAGTACTTC. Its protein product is CATSRAGQGYEQYF.

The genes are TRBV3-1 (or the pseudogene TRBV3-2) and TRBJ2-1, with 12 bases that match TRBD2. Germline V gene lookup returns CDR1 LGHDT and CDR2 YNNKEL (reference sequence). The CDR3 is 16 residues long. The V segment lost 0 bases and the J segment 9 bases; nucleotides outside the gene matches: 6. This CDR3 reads CASSQDWASGRGEQFF. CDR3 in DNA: TGTGCCAGCAGCCAAGATTGGGCTAGCGGGAGGGGTGAGCAGTTCTTC.

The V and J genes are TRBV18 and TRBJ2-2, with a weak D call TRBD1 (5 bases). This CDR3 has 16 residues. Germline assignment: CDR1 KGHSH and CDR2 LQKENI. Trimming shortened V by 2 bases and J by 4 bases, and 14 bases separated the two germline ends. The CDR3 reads CASSPFGIQGTGELFF. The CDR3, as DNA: TGTGCCAGCTCACCATTCGGAATCCAGGGCACCGGGGAGCTGTTTTTT.

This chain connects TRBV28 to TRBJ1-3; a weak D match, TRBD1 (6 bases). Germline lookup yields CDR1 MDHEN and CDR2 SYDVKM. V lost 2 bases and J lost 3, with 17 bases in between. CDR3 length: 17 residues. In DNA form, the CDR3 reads TGTGCCAGCAGTTTAGGGGGGGCAGTGATGTATGGAAACACCATATATTTT. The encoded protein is CASSLGGAVMYGNTIYF.

The CDR3 protein is CASSPTTGLNIQYF. CDR3 DNA: TGTGCCAGCTCACCTACGACAGGTTTGAACATTCAGTACTTC. The V call is TRBV18, the J call TRBJ2-4; tentatively, D is TRBD1 (6 bases). Germline V lookup: CDR1 KGHSH, CDR2 LQKENI. V lost 3 bases and J lost 7, with 13 bases in between. There are 14 residues in the CDR3.

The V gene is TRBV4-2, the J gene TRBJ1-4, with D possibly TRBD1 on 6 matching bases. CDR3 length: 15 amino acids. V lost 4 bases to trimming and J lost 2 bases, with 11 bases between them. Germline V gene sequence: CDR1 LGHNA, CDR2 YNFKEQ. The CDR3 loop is CASSRYRVTNEKLFF. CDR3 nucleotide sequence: TGTGCCAGCAGCCGCTACAGGGTCACTAATGAAAAACTGTTTTTT.

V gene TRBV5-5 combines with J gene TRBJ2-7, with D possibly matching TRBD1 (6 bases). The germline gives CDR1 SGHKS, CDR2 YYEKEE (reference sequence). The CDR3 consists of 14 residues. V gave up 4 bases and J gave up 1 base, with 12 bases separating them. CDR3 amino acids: CASSVVGGSYEQYF. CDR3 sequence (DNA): TGTGCCAGCAGCGTGGTAGGGGGATCCTACGAGCAGTACTTC.

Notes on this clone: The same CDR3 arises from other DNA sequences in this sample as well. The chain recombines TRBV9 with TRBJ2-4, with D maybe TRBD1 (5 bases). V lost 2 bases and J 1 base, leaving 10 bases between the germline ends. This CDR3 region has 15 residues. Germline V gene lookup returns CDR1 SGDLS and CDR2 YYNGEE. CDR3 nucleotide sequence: TGTGCCAGCAGCGTGGGGCCTGGTGCCAAAAACATTCAGTACTTC. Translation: CASSVGPGAKNIQYF.